This is a list of T cell receptor beta chains from one sample in a study of early stage breast cancer tumors. Some clones are missing from TCRdb's copy, which holds only in-frame ones; the method was immunoSEQ multiplex PCR. The table shows approximately 14,000 clones, with 65% to 85% occurring only once. Sequenced: normal breast tissue next to the tumor. The source is a person between 30 and 45 years old with breast cancer. The CDR3 runs from the conserved cysteine through the conserved F or W. A D gene is named only where the DNA matches it firmly. The size field is filled for only some rows; it gives once, few, many or a size class.

j_call,v_call,d_call,clone_size,cdr3_nt,cdr3_aa
TRBJ2-7,TRBV7-2,TRBD1,NA,TGTGCCAGCACCGAACCAGGGGGTGCTAACTCCTACGAGCAGTACTTC,CASTEPGGANSYEQYF
TRBJ1-4,TRBV5-1,NA,NA,TGCGCCAGCAGCTTGGAGAGGTTTAATGAAAAACTGTTTTTT,CASSLERFNEKLFF
TRBJ2-5,TRBV6-5,NA,NA,TGTGCCAGCAGTCCACAGGGTCGAAAGTACTTC,CASSPQGRKYF
TRBJ2-7,TRBV10-3,NA,few,TGTGCCATCAGAGGGGACTTGTACGAGCAGTACTTC,CAIRGDLYEQYF
TRBJ2-1,TRBV4-2,TRBD2,NA,TGTGCCAGCAGCCGCCCGGGACTAGCGGATCACAATGAGCAGTTCTTC,CASSRPGLADHNEQFF
TRBJ1-4,TRBV19,TRBD1,few,TGTGCCAGTAGTATGCTACAGGGGTTAGTTGGTGAAAAACTGTTTTTT,CASSMLQGLVGEKLFF
TRBJ2-1,TRBV7-7,TRBD2,NA,TGTGCTAGCAGCTGGGGACTAGCGGGAGGGCCGAACAATGAGCAGTTCTTC,CASSWGLAGGPNNEQFF
TRBJ2-2,TRBV11-3,TRBD1,NA,TGTGCCAGCAGCTTAGCCGGGACAGGGGGATCCGGGGAGCTGTTTTTT,CASSLAGTGGSGELFF
TRBJ2-1,TRBV29-1,TRBD2,NA,TGCAGCGCACCGACTAGCGGGAGAGCTGGTGAGCAGTTCTTC,CSAPTSGRAGEQFF
TRBJ2-2,TRBV19,NA,NA,TGTGCCAGTAGTTTACCGGAAATCGGGGAGCTGTTTTTT,CASSLPEIGELFF
TRBJ2-2,TRBV27,TRBD2,NA,TGTGCCAGCAGTTTCGGGCTAGCGGGGACCGGGGAGCTGTTTTTT,CASSFGLAGTGELFF
TRBJ2-5,TRBV10-2,NA,NA,TGCGCCAGCCGGGGGGCGGGAGAGGGCATAGAGACCCAGTACTTC,CASRGAGEGIETQYF
TRBJ2-7,TRBV25-1,NA,few,TGTGCCAGCAGCCCAACCGGGACTGCCTACGAGCAGTACTTC,CASSPTGTAYEQYF
TRBJ1-3,TRBV4-3,NA,NA,TGCGCCAGCAGCCAAGATACCCCAGGTTCCGGAAACACCATATATTTT,CASSQDTPGSGNTIYF
TRBJ2-1,TRBV9,TRBD2,few,TGTGCCAGCAGACTTGGACTAGCGGGTTTCAATGAGCAGTTCTTC,CASRLGLAGFNEQFF
TRBJ1-5,TRBV6-6,NA,once,TGTGCCAGCAGTGGCCCCCAGCAGCCCCAGCATTTT,CASSGPQQPQHF
TRBJ2-2,TRBV5-1,TRBD1,NA,TGCGCCAGCAGCTTGGACATCAAACCCCGATCCCGGGACAGGCTATCGAACACCGGGGAGCTGTTTTTT,CASSLDIKPRSRDRLSNTGELFF
TRBJ2-1,TRBV4-3,TRBD2,NA,TGCGCCAGCAGCCAAGTCCCTCTGTCTAGCGGGGAGGGTAATGAGCAGTTCTTC,CASSQVPLSSGEGNEQFF
TRBJ1-1,TRBV19,NA,NA,TGTGCCAGTAGTCCATTGGGAGGGACCACTGAAGCTTTCTTT,CASSPLGGTTEAFF
TRBJ2-2,TRBV10-2,TRBD1,once,TGCGCCAGCAGTGAGTCCCAATTCGACAGGGGGAACACCGGGGAGCTGTTTTTT,CASSESQFDRGNTGELFF
TRBJ1-5,TRBV7-9,NA,NA,TGTGCCAGCAGCAAGGGACCCGGCGGGATTCAGCCCCAGCATTTT,CASSKGPGGIQPQHF
TRBJ2-1,TRBV6-1,NA,NA,TGTGCCAGCAGTGTAAGCACCGCCCGTTCTGGCAATGAGCAGTTCTTC,CASSVSTARSGNEQFF
TRBJ1-5,TRBV19,NA,NA,TGTGCCAGTAGTATTTGGGGAGCCATTAGCAATCAGCCCCAGCATTTT,CASSIWGAISNQPQHF
TRBJ2-7,TRBV5-5,TRBD1,NA,TGTGCCAGCAGTCAAGACAGGGGAGAGTACTTC,CASSQDRGEYF
TRBJ2-7,TRBV27,NA,NA,TGTGCCAGCAGTCCACGCCGGGTCAGCTACGAGCAGTACTTC,CASSPRRVSYEQYF
TRBJ2-1,TRBV10-1,TRBD2,NA,TGCGCCAGCAGCGCGGGACTAGCGGGAGGGTATGAGCAGTTCTTC,CASSAGLAGGYEQFF
TRBJ2-7,TRBV7-9,TRBD1,few,TGTGCCAGCAGCTCTACGACAGGGATCTACGAGCAGTACTTC,CASSSTTGIYEQYF
TRBJ2-1,TRBV18,TRBD2,NA,TGTGCCAGCTCCACGGGACTAGGGGCGAATGAGCAGTTCTTC,CASSTGLGANEQFF
TRBJ2-3,TRBV5-1,NA,NA,TGCGCCAGCAGCCTGACGGGGCCCATTAGCACAGATACGCAGTATTTT,CASSLTGPISTDTQYF
TRBJ1-2,TRBV7-6,TRBD1,NA,TGTGCCAGCAGCCTCCCGGGACAGGGTGACTATGGCTACACCTTC,CASSLPGQGDYGYTF
TRBJ2-5,TRBV7-9,TRBD2,NA,TGTGCCAGCAGCCCAATCCAGTCGAGCGGGGGACAAGAGACCCAGTACTTC,CASSPIQSSGGQETQYF
TRBJ1-3,TRBV21-1,NA,once,TGTGCCAGCAGCAAAGGCAGGCTCTCTGGAAACACCATATATTTT,CASSKGRLSGNTIYF
TRBJ2-1,TRBV19,NA,NA,TGTGCCAGTAGTACCCTCGTAGGACCGAATGAGCAGTTCTTC,CASSTLVGPNEQFF
TRBJ2-7,TRBV30,NA,NA,TGTGCCTGGAGTAGAGTGGGGCAATCCTACGAGCAGTACTTC,CAWSRVGQSYEQYF
TRBJ1-1,TRBV10-3,TRBD1,NA,TGTGCCATCAGACACGGACAGGGGTTGAACACTGAAGCTTTCTTT,CAIRHGQGLNTEAFF
TRBJ2-2,TRBV4-3,TRBD2,NA,TGCGCCAGCAGCCATGGGGCGGGAGAGGGAACCGGGGAGCTGTTTTTT,CASSHGAGEGTGELFF
TRBJ1-1,TRBV6-6,NA,NA,TGTGCCAGCAGAGCCTCGGGTACTTACGAAGCTTTCTTT,CASRASGTYEAFF
TRBJ2-6,TRBV9,NA,NA,TGTGCCAGCAGCGTTGGGGCCAACGTCCTGACTTTC,CASSVGANVLTF
TRBJ2-1,TRBV7-8,TRBD2,once,TGTGCCAGCAGCCCAGACGAGCGGGAGGGAAGCTCCTACAATGAGCAGTTCTTC,CASSPDEREGSSYNEQFF
TRBJ2-7,TRBV4-3,TRBD2,NA,TGCGCCAGCAGCCAAGAACCGAGGATAGCGGGAGACACCTACGAGCAGTACTTC,CASSQEPRIAGDTYEQYF
TRBJ2-5,TRBV4-1,TRBD1,NA,TGCGCCAGCAGCCAAGTTTGGGGACAGGGGTCGGAGACCCAGTACTTC,CASSQVWGQGSETQYF
TRBJ2-1,TRBV7-3,TRBD1,NA,TGTGCCAGCAGCTTACCGGGACAGGGCCACAATGAGCAGTTCTTC,CASSLPGQGHNEQFF
TRBJ1-1,TRBV28,TRBD1,NA,TGTGCCAGCAGTTCAATCTGGGGACAGGGTCCGACGAACACTGAAGCTTTCTTT,CASSSIWGQGPTNTEAFF
TRBJ2-7,TRBV28,TRBD1,NA,TGTGCCAGCAGTACACCAACAGGGGGGTCCTACGAGCAGTACTTC,CASSTPTGGSYEQYF
TRBJ2-1,TRBV19,NA,NA,TGTGCCAGTTCGACTGGGCTTAGGTACAATGAGCAGTTCTTC,CASSTGLRYNEQFF